This entry lists 9 T cell receptor beta chains sequenced from one sample in a study of early T cells in non-severe SARS-CoV-2 infection. TCRdb re-called the 5' RACE reads through MiXCR, storing one row per CDR3 protein. Altogether 85,000 to 100,000 distinct CDR3 sequences are present, 11% being singletons, with the ten largest covering about 5%. The sequenced sample consisted of whole blood. These receptor sequences come from an adult who was a healthcare worker with PCR-confirmed SARS-CoV-2 infection or an uninfected control (not recorded which).

This clonotype was seen more than once but under ten times. V is TRBV13 and J is TRBJ2-7; TRBD1 might be the D (5 bases). Germline V gene sequence: CDR1 PRHDT, CDR2 FYEKMQ (reference sequence). The CDR3 has 15 residues. Trimming stripped 1 base from V and 0 bases from J, with 10 bases between. DNA for the CDR3: TGTGCCAGCAGCTTAGCAGGGTCGAGCTCCTACGAGCAGTACTTC. Encoded protein: CASSLAGSSSYEQYF.

This clonotype was seen more than once but under ten times. This rearrangement joins TRBV28 to TRBJ1-5; 7 nucleotides agree with TRBD1. The junction had 3 bases not matched to a gene; V was cut back by 2 bases and J by 5 bases. Germline V gene sequence: CDR1 MDHEN, CDR2 SYDVKM. This CDR3 is built from 14 residues. CDR3 nucleotides: TGTGCCAGCAGTTTACCAGGGGGGCATCAGCCCCAGCATTTT. Its translation is CASSLPGGHQPQHF.

The chain links TRBV28 to TRBJ1-2; D not resolved. The CDR3 is 14 amino acids. Germline V gives CDR1 MDHEN, CDR2 SYDVKM. The V and J ends lost 4 bases and 4 bases respectively, with 13 bases between them. For the CDR3, the DNA is TGTGCCAGCAGTTACCGCGGACGGATCTATGGCTACACCTTC. This translates into CASSYRGRIYGYTF.

This clonotype has a handful of counts. This chain connects TRBV20-1 to TRBJ1-1; 8 bases align to TRBD1. The germline CDR1 and CDR2 sequences are DFQATT and SNEGSKA (reference sequence). Germline trimming cut 2 bases from V and 6 bases from J; bases unmatched to any gene: 11. The CDR3 runs to 15 residues. The CDR3 DNA follows: TGCAGTGCTAGACTCCTCCGGACAGGGTACTCTGAAGCTTTCTTT. Protein: CSARLLRTGYSEAFF.

At least ten counts were recorded for this clonotype. This chain joins TRBV2 and TRBJ1-2, with a possible D match to TRBD1 (5 bases). V lost 3 bases and J lost 4, with 9 bases in between. The CDR3 runs 13 residues. Germline CDR1 and CDR2: SNHLY and FYNNEI. DNA of the CDR3: TGTGCCAGCAGTGAGCGCAGGGTCTATGGCTACACCTTC. The encoded protein is CASSERRVYGYTF.

This clonotype came up many times. V is TRBV7-2 and J is TRBJ2-5; D is perhaps TRBD1 or TRBD2 (5 bases each). The CDR3 is made up of 15 amino acids. CDR1 and CDR2 from the germline V gene are SGHTA and FQGNSA. Trimming cost V 5 bases and J 5 bases, with 18 bases left between them. In nucleotides, the CDR3 is TGTGCCAGCAGCACCGGGACGCCAAGCGTGGAGACCCAGTACTTC. It yields the protein CASSTGTPSVETQYF.

V is TRBV27 and J is TRBJ2-7; 16 positions match TRBD2. J gave up 1 base and V 5 bases, and 2 bases lay outside the gene matches. Germline V gene lookup returns CDR1 MNHEY and CDR2 SMNVEV (reference sequence). The CDR3 spans 16 residues. CDR3 amino acids: CASSRGLAGGSYEQYF. DNA of the CDR3: TGTGCCAGCAGTCGGGGACTAGCGGGAGGGTCCTACGAGCAGTACTTC.

The V call is TRBV5-1, the J call TRBJ2-5; 8 bases align to TRBD1. Germline lookup yields CDR1 SGHRS and CDR2 YFSETQ. J was trimmed by 5 bases and V by 4 bases; bases with no gene match: 4. This CDR3 contains 13 residues. The CDR3 protein is CASSVTGEETQYF. The DNA of the CDR3 is TGCGCCAGCAGCGTGACAGGGGAGGAGACCCAGTACTTC.

This clonotype was observed at least ten times. The rearrangement links TRBV27 to TRBJ2-7; 11 bases fit TRBD2. The V segment lost 5 bases and the J segment 0 bases; nucleotides outside the gene matches: 21. CDR1 is MNHEY and CDR2 is SMNVEV in the germline V gene (reference sequence). The CDR3 extends over 21 amino acids. In nucleotides, the CDR3 is TGTGCCAGCAGTCCGCTCTCGTGGCTAGCGGGGGGCCTGTTCAACTCCTACGAGCAGTACTTC. Translating gives CASSPLSWLAGGLFNSYEQYF.